The present entry profiles one TCR beta chain with its context. The source of the sample is a study of CD8 T cells in Susac syndrome. The V end was cut by 2 bases, the J end by 5 bases, with 10 bases between. This CDR3 is 13 amino acids long. In germline, CDR1 is LGHNA, CDR2 YSLEER. RNA was extracted with the RNeasy kit, and a quantity of roughly 0.5 to 1 ug was reverse transcribed using random hexamers. TCRdb reprocessed the immunoSEQ multiplex PCR reads with MiXCR, giving one entry per CDR3 protein. The sample contains roughly 100,000 distinct CDR3 sequences, approximately 94% of which appear only once.

The rearrangement uses TRBV4-3 and TRBJ2-7, with a possible D match to TRBD1 (6 bases). Material: CD8+ T cells from PBMCs. The sequence was obtained from a human donor with Susac syndrome. In DNA form, the CDR3 reads TGCGCCAGCAGCCAAAACAGGGCTAACGAGCAGTACTTC. Translated: CASSQNRANEQYF.